The rows below give T cell receptor beta chains drawn from one sample of a study of blood T cell repertoires in COVID-19. Produced via immunoSEQ multiplex PCR; TCRdb's table is partial and in-frame only. The data contain 140,000 to 150,000 clones, 75% to 90% of them singletons. Sequencing used peripheral blood. These receptors all come from a man aged 18 to 29 with COVID-19, enrolled during active disease. Both conserved end residues are part of each CDR3. Clone size, where shown, is once, few, many, or a class for clones that have expanded.

13,.,TRBV29-1,TRBJ2-1,CSVDGSSYNEQFF
14,.,TRBV13,TRBJ1-6,CASSGHSYNSPLHF
14,.,TRBV29-1,TRBJ2-7,CSVAGTGDSYEQYF
16,.,TRBV5-4,TRBJ1-3,CASSPDLRGSGNTIYF
15,.,TRBV7-9,TRBJ1-4,CASSLGGGPNEKLFF
13,.,TRBV29-1,TRBJ2-7,CSATGTSNYEQYF
15,.,TRBV5-1,TRBJ1-1,CASSLAGGTNTEAFF
14,few,TRBV6-2/TRBV6-3,TRBJ2-2,CASSRTENTGELFF
15,.,TRBV3-1/TRBV3-2,TRBJ2-3,CASSHGRGNRDTQYF
14,.,TRBV11-3,TRBJ2-3,CASSPGRGTDTQYF
15,few,TRBV10-3,TRBJ2-5,CATSPDRGRQETQYF
12,.,TRBV6-2/TRBV6-3,TRBJ1-2,CASSTGFYGYTF
14,.,TRBV6-2/TRBV6-3,TRBJ2-1,CASSYGTTNNEQFF
16,.,TRBV27,TRBJ1-2,CASSSSTGYRLKGYTF
16,few,TRBV5-4,TRBJ2-3,CASSSPLAGGSDTQYF
12,.,TRBV6-2/TRBV6-3,TRBJ2-7,CASSYESYEQYF
16,.,TRBV7-8,TRBJ2-5,CASSYPTGDLGETQYF
13,.,TRBV27,TRBJ1-2,CASSAGLIYGYTF
14,.,TRBV30,TRBJ1-4,CAWSSRLTNEKLFF
17,.,TRBV24-1,TRBJ2-3,CATSDLQDRVSADTQYF
13,.,TRBV10-2,TRBJ2-1,CASRRQGINEQFF
14,.,TRBV7-8,TRBJ1-6,CASSFPGFNSPLHF
15,.,TRBV21-1,TRBJ1-5,CASSIRDRANQPQHF
14,.,TRBV6-1,TRBJ2-1,CASSSVSSYNEQFF
15,.,TRBV13,TRBJ2-3,CASSLHSGVTDTQYF
14,.,TRBV6-5,TRBJ2-7,CASIGLAGVHEQYF